The rows below give T cell receptor beta chains drawn from one sample of a study of T cell changes during pregnancy in multiple sclerosis. Assay used: immunoSEQ multiplex PCR; TCRdb lists only in-frame clones, some missing. The table has more than 95,000 clones, around 91% seen once. Here the sequenced sample was peripheral blood, taken after pregnancy. The receptors derive from a female donor with multiple sclerosis, enrolled in a pregnancy study. Both conserved end residues are part of each CDR3. D genes are given only for firm matches. Not every row has a clone size; where given, it reads once, few, many or a size class.

v_gene	abundance	j_gene	d_gene	len	CDR3nt	CDR3aa
TRBV6-6	.	TRBJ1-5	TRBD1	16	TGTGCCAGCGGGGACAGGGGGCGACTTAGCAATCAGCCCCAGCATTTT	CASGDRGRLSNQPQHF
TRBV5-1	.	TRBJ2-2	TRBD2	16	TGCGCCAGCAGCTTGACTAGCGGGGTCAACACCGGGGAGCTGTTTTTT	CASSLTSGVNTGELFF
TRBV14	.	TRBJ2-4	.	13	TGTGCCAGCAGCGACACCCTCAAAAACATTCAGTACTTC	CASSDTLKNIQYF
TRBV28	once	TRBJ2-7	TRBD1	15	TGTGCCAGCAGTCCGCAACAGGGGGTGGCCTACGAGCAGTACTTC	CASSPQQGVAYEQYF
TRBV19	once	TRBJ2-2	TRBD2	16	TGTGCCAGTAAATTAGCGGGGGGGCTTGGCACCGGGGAGCTGTTTTTT	CASKLAGGLGTGELFF
TRBV6-1	.	TRBJ2-1	TRBD2	14	TGTGCCAGCAGTGGACTAGCGGGACTCAATGAGCAGTTCTTC	CASSGLAGLNEQFF
TRBV7-6	few	TRBJ2-2	TRBD2	14	TGTGCCAGCAGCTTCGGGGGGGCCAACGGGGAGCTGTTTTTT	CASSFGGANGELFF
TRBV7-9	once	TRBJ2-1	TRBD2	18	TGTGCCAGCAGCTCACCAAAATTAACTAGCGGCTCCTACAATGAGCAGTTCTTC	CASSSPKLTSGSYNEQFF
TRBV7-2	.	TRBJ2-2	TRBD2	15	TGTGCCAGCAGGGGGTCGCGGGGGGGCACCGGGGAGCTGTTTTTT	CASRGSRGGTGELFF
TRBV7-8	.	TRBJ1-1	.	13	TGTGCCAGCAGCTCAACAGGGAACACTGAAGCTTTCTTT	CASSSTGNTEAFF
TRBV19	.	TRBJ2-1	TRBD1	13	TGTGCCAGTTCCGGGACAGGTCGGTTGGAGCAGTTCTTC	CASSGTGRLEQFF
TRBV10-2	.	TRBJ1-2	TRBD1	15	TGCGCCAGCAGTGACCCCCGACAGGGGGAAGATGGCTACACCTTC	CASSDPRQGEDGYTF
TRBV29-1	.	TRBJ2-1	TRBD1	14	TGCAGCGTGATAGCGACAGGGCGGTACAATGAGCAGTTCTTC	CSVIATGRYNEQFF
TRBV28	.	TRBJ2-1	.	14	TGTGCCAGCAGTCTCGACCGGGCCTACAATGAGCAGTTCTTC	CASSLDRAYNEQFF
TRBV5-1	.	TRBJ2-1	TRBD2	16	TGCGCCAGCAGCTTGCCTCGAGCGGGACCTTGGGATGAGCAGTTCTTC	CASSLPRAGPWDEQFF
TRBV5-1	.	TRBJ2-7	.	15	TGCGCCAGCAGACAAAGACAGGCCCTAATCCACGAGCAGTACTTC	CASRQRQALIHEQYF
TRBV4-3	.	TRBJ1-2	.	11	TGCGCCAGCAGCCAAGGAGCGGGCTACACCTTC	CASSQGAGYTF
TRBV25-1	.	TRBJ2-1	TRBD2	15	TGTGCCAGCAGTGCGCTCGGGGGGGACTACAATGAGCAGTTCTTC	CASSALGGDYNEQFF
TRBV27	.	TRBJ1-3	.	15	TGTGCCAGCAGTTTATTTGCAGGGTCTGGAAACACCATATATTTT	CASSLFAGSGNTIYF
TRBV27	.	TRBJ1-4	.	13	TGTGCCAGCAGTTTACAGGTCGGAGAAAAACTGTTTTTT	CASSLQVGEKLFF
TRBV29-1	.	TRBJ2-1	TRBD2	15	TGCAGCGTTCGGACTAGCGGGGGCTATTACAATGAGCAGTTCTTC	CSVRTSGGYYNEQFF
TRBV15	.	TRBJ2-6	.	21	TGTGCCACCAGCAGTCCTCTACGAGCAGGGGGGCGGGTTGCTGGGGCCAACGTCCTGACTTTC	CATSSPLRAGGRVAGANVLTF
TRBV7-9	.	TRBJ2-7	.	11	TGTGCCAGCAGCTCGTCGATGAGGAACTACTTC	CASSSSMRNYF
TRBV5-6	.	TRBJ1-4	TRBD1	14	TGTGCCAGCAGCCACGGGACAGGGTTAGAAAAACTGTTTTTT	CASSHGTGLEKLFF
TRBV18	.	TRBJ2-7	.	14	TGTGCCAGCTGTATTGGACAAGTCGGCTACGAGCAGTACTTC	CASCIGQVGYEQYF
TRBV5-1	.	TRBJ1-1	.	14	TGCGCCAGCAGCTTTACGGGAGGGAACACTGAAGCTTTCTTT	CASSFTGGNTEAFF
TRBV25-1	.	TRBJ1-5	.	15	TGTGCCAGCAGTGAGCCTGGGCCAGGGGTGCAGCCTCAGCATTTT	CASSEPGPGVQPQHF
TRBV25-1	.	TRBJ1-2	.	16	TGTGCCAGCAGTGAATTAGGAACAGCAGCTAACTATGGCTACACCTTC	CASSELGTAANYGYTF
TRBV6-1	.	TRBJ1-1	.	13	TGTGCCAGCAGTACGCAGTCGAACACTGAAGCTTTCTTT	CASSTQSNTEAFF
TRBV19	.	TRBJ2-1	.	13	TGTGCCAGTAGTATAAGGTCGGGTACTGAGCAGTTCTTC	CASSIRSGTEQFF
TRBV7-2	.	TRBJ2-7	TRBD2	13	TGTGCCAGCAGAGTAGCGGGAGAAGTCGAGCAGTACTTC	CASRVAGEVEQYF
TRBV2	.	TRBJ2-7	.	14	TGTGCCAGCAGTAAGGACAGTAACCTCTACGAGCAGTACTTC	CASSKDSNLYEQYF
TRBV10-1	.	TRBJ2-3	TRBD1	14	TGCGCCAGCAGTGGTGGACAGGCTGCAGATACGCAGTATTTT	CASSGGQAADTQYF
TRBV9	.	TRBJ2-7	TRBD1	15	TGTGCCAGCAGCGCCGGGACAGGGGGCCCCTACGAGCAGTACTTC	CASSAGTGGPYEQYF
TRBV7-8	.	TRBJ1-2	TRBD1	14	TGTGCCAGCAGCCTGGACAGGGCTGGGTATGGCTACACCTTC	CASSLDRAGYGYTF
TRBV13	.	TRBJ1-3	TRBD1	17	TGTGCCAGCAGCTCGTACCCGACAGGGACTTCTGGAAACACCATATATTTT	CASSSYPTGTSGNTIYF
TRBV6-4	.	TRBJ2-2	TRBD1	15	TGTGCCAGCAGTTCTAAGGGGGCAGCCACCGGGGAGCTGTTTTTT	CASSSKGAATGELFF
TRBV21-1	.	TRBJ1-5	.	16	TGTGCCAGCAGCAAGTGTCTCTCGGGGGGCAATCAGCCCCAGCATTTT	CASSKCLSGGNQPQHF
TRBV28	.	TRBJ2-3	TRBD2	14	TGTGCCAGCGTCCTAGCGGCTAGCACAGATACGCAGTATTTT	CASVLAASTDTQYF
TRBV28	.	TRBJ1-3	.	10	TGTGCCAGCAGCGGGAACACCATATATTTT	CASSGNTIYF